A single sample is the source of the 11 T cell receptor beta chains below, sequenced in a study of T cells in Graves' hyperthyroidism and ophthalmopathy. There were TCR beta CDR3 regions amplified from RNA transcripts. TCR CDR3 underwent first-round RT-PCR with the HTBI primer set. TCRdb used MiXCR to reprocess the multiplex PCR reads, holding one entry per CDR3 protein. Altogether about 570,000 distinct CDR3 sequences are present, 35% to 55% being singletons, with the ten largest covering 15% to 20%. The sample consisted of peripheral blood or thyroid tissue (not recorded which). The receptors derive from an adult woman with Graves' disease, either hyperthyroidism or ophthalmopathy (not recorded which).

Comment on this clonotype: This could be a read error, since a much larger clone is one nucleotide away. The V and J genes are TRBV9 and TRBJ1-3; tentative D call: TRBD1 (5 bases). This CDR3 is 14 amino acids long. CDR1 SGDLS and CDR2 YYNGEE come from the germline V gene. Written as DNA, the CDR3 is TGTGCCAACAGCCCCAGGGACTCTGGAAACACCATATATTTT. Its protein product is CANSPRDSGNTIYF.

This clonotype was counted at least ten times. The CDR3 DNA reads TGCGCCAGCAGCCATATAGGACAGGGGAGGAATCAGCCCCAGCATTTT. It is translated as CASSHIGQGRNQPQHF. The gene calls are TRBV4-1 and TRBJ1-5, with 9 bases fitting TRBD1. The CDR3 runs 16 residues. V was pared by 3 bases and J by 4 bases, with 7 bases of the junction left unmatched. CDR1 and CDR2 from the germline V gene are MGHRA and YSYEKL.

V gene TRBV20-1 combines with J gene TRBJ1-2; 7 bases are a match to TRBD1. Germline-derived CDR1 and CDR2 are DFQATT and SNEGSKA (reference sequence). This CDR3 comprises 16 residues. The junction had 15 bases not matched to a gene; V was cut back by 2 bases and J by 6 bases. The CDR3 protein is CSARSPRGRTLNGYTF. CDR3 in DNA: TGCAGTGCTAGATCCCCGAGGGGGCGCACTTTAAATGGCTACACCTTC.

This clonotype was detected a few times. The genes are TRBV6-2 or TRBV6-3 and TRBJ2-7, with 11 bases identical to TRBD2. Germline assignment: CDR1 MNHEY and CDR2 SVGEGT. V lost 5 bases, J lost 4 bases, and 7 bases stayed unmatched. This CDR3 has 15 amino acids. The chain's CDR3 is CASSLLAGAVYEQYF. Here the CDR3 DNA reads TGTGCCAGCAGTCTACTAGCGGGAGCTGTTTACGAGCAGTACTTC.

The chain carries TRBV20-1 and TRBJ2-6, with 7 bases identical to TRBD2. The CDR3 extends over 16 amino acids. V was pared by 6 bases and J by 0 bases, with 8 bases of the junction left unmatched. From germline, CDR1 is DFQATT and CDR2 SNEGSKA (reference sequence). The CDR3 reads CSATAGVSSGANVLTF. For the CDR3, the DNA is TGCAGTGCAACGGCGGGGGTCAGCTCTGGGGCCAACGTCCTGACTTTC.

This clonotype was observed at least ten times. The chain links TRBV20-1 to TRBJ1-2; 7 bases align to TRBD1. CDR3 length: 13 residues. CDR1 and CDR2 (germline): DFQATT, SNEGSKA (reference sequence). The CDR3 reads CSNTQGMNYGYTF. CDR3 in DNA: TGCAGCAACACACAGGGGATGAACTATGGCTACACCTTC.

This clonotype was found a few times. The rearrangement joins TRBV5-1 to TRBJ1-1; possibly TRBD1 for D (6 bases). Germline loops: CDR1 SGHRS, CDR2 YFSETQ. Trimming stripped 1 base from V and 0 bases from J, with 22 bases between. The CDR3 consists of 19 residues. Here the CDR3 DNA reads TGCGCCAGCAGCTTGACAGGGTACGGCACCGGACAACTGAACACTGAAGCTTTCTTT. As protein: CASSLTGYGTGQLNTEAFF.

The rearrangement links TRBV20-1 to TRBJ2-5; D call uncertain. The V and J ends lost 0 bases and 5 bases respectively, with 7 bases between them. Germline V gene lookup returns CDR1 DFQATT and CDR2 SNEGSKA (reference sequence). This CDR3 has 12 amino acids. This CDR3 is CSARDGRETQYF. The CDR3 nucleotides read TGCAGTGCTAGAGATGGCCGGGAGACCCAGTACTTC.

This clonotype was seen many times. CDR3 coding DNA: TGTGCCAGCAGCCTCCCGGGCGTCTTAGCTTTCTTT. It is translated as CASSLPGVLAFF. V usage is TRBV7-2 and J usage is TRBJ1-1; no clear D. The CDR3 length is 12 residues. The V gene's germline CDR1 is SGHTA and CDR2 FQGNSA. The V end lost 5 bases, the J end lost 10 bases, and 14 bases lay between the germline ends.

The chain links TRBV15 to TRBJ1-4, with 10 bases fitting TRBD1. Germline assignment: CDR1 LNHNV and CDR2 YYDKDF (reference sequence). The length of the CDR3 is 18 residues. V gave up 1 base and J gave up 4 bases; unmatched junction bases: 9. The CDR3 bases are TGTGCCACCAGCAGAGTGATTGGTGGGACAGGGGATAATGAAAAACTGTTTTTT. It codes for CATSRVIGGTGDNEKLFF.

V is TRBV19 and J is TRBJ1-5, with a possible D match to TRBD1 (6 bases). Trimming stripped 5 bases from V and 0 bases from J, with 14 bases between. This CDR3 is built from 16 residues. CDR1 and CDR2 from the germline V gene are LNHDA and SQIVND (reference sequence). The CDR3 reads CASSDGQLYSNQPQHF. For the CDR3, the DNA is TGTGCCAGTAGTGACGGACAGCTTTATAGCAATCAGCCCCAGCATTTT.